Given below is one T cell receptor beta chain in context. The length of the CDR3 is 19 residues. Trimming removed 3 bases at V and 0 bases at J, with 18 bases between. CDR1 KGHSH and CDR2 LQKENI come from the germline V gene. TCRdb's table, derived via immunoSEQ multiplex PCR, lists solely in-frame clones and lacks some. The table includes tens of thousands of clones, 90% detected once. The data are from a study of T cell changes during pregnancy in multiple sclerosis. This clonotype was sampled from a female donor with multiple sclerosis, enrolled in a pregnancy study. The sample in question was peripheral blood, obtained in the third trimester of pregnancy. V gene TRBV18 combines with J gene TRBJ2-6; D might be TRBD1 (5 bases). The CDR3 spells CASSPILTAPLSGANVLTF. Here the CDR3 DNA reads TGTGCCAGCTCACCGATTTTGACAGCCCCTCTCTCTGGGGCCAACGTCCTGACTTTC.